This T cell receptor (beta chain) was captured by sequencing in a study of blood T cell repertoires in COVID-19. Looking at the study overall: Whether acute or convalescent, the COVID-19 samples came from the United States, Italy and Spain. PBMCs, B-cell-depleted T cells, or T cells were the source of the cDNA or gDNA that made up the material.

With 4 bases removed from V and 5 bases from J, the gap between germline ends came to 17 bases. The CDR3 sequence is 15 residues long. Germline V gives CDR1 SGHRS, CDR2 YFSETQ. Adults between about 18 and 95 years of age took part from about two dozen US areas. Which cohort a participant joined came from the clinical history participants gave. The repertoire was sequenced with immunoSEQ multiplex PCR; TCRdb's copy has only in-frame clones and lacks some. The sample yields 180,000 or so clones, 82% seen once. The TCR sequence derives from a man in his fifties or sixties who had recovered from COVID-19. Sequenced: PBMCs or T cells enriched from blood (not recorded which). The rearrangement uses TRBV5-1 and TRBJ2-3; a possible D gene is TRBD2 (6 bases). The chain's CDR3 is CASSPRDPRVDTQYF. As DNA, the CDR3 is TGCGCCAGCAGCCCGCGGGACCCTCGAGTAGATACGCAGTATTTT.